Listed below are T cell receptor beta chains from one sample, sequenced in a study of cytomegalovirus exposure and HLA in healthy donors. Assay used: immunoSEQ multiplex PCR; TCRdb lists only in-frame clones, some missing. The sample has around 160,000 clones, about 79% seen once; the top ten hold over 12%. Material for sequencing was PBMCs. The source is a man aged 50 to 59 in good health and CMV-seropositive. Each CDR3 is given with its conserved first and last residue. A D gene is named only where the DNA matches it firmly. Size tells how often a clone was seen (once, few, many) or the class of an expanded clone, and some rows leave it out.

J: TRBJ2-1; size: -; length: 15; V: TRBV5-1; D: -; DNA: TGCGCCAGCAGCTTGGGCCGGGACACCGTTTTCCCGCAGTTCTTC; CDR3: CASSLGRDTVFPQFF
J: TRBJ2-5; size: once; length: 15; V: TRBV5-1; D: TRBD1; DNA: TGCGCCAGCAGCTTAACTACAGGGGCGTCAGCGGCCCAGTACTTC; CDR3: CASSLTTGASAAQYF
J: TRBJ1-5; size: -; length: 16; V: TRBV7-9; D: -; DNA: TGTTCCAGCAGCTTAGGGCCACCTTATAGCAATCAGCCCCAGCATTTT; CDR3: CSSSLGPPYSNQPQHF
J: TRBJ1-1; size: once; length: 12; V: TRBV7-8; D: -; DNA: TGTGCCAGCAGCCCAGGGTACCGTGAAGCTTTCTTT; CDR3: CASSPGYREAFF
J: TRBJ1-2; size: -; length: 13; V: TRBV5-6; D: -; DNA: TGTGCCAGCAGCCTACTGTGGGGGGGCGGCTACACCTTC; CDR3: CASSLLWGGGYTF
J: TRBJ1-1; size: -; length: 12; V: TRBV19; D: -; DNA: TGTGCCAGTAGTATCTACAACACTGAAGCTTTCTTT; CDR3: CASSIYNTEAFF
J: TRBJ1-1; size: -; length: 15; V: TRBV29-1; D: -; DNA: TGCAGCGTTTCCCGGACAGCAAGGAGGCACACTGAAGCTTTCTTT; CDR3: CSVSRTARRHTEAFF
J: TRBJ2-1; size: -; length: 18; V: TRBV2; D: -; DNA: TGTGCCAGCAGTGAGTTGCGGTTAGGACTAAGCTCCTACAATGAGCAGTTCTTC; CDR3: CASSELRLGLSSYNEQFF
J: TRBJ2-3; size: -; length: 14; V: TRBV7-9; D: TRBD2; DNA: TGTGCCAGCCTAGCGGGGGGGAGCACAGATACGCAGTATTTT; CDR3: CASLAGGSTDTQYF
J: TRBJ1-2; size: -; length: 14; V: TRBV19; D: -; DNA: TGTGCCAGCACTAGAGACAGGCCTGACTATGGCTACACCTTC; CDR3: CASTRDRPDYGYTF
J: TRBJ2-2; size: -; length: 16; V: TRBV5-1; D: -; DNA: TGCGCCAGCAGCTTGGAGACACTCCCGAACACCGGGGAGCTGTTTTTT; CDR3: CASSLETLPNTGELFF
J: TRBJ2-3; size: few; length: 15; V: TRBV5-1; D: TRBD2; DNA: TGCGCCAGCACCCCTAGCGGGGGAGGCACAGATACGCAGTATTTT; CDR3: CASTPSGGGTDTQYF
J: TRBJ2-3; size: -; length: 13; V: TRBV18; D: -; DNA: TGTGCCAGCTCACCTTCTTCCCCCGATACGCAGTATTTT; CDR3: CASSPSSPDTQYF
J: TRBJ2-3; size: -; length: 16; V: TRBV7-9; D: -; DNA: TGTGCCAGCAGCTCCGACCCGGGACTTTCCACAGATACGCAGTATTTT; CDR3: CASSSDPGLSTDTQYF
J: TRBJ2-1; size: -; length: 15; V: TRBV7-3; D: TRBD2; DNA: TGTGCCAGCAGCCCTACCGGGACTAGTATCGATGAGCAGTTCTTC; CDR3: CASSPTGTSIDEQFF